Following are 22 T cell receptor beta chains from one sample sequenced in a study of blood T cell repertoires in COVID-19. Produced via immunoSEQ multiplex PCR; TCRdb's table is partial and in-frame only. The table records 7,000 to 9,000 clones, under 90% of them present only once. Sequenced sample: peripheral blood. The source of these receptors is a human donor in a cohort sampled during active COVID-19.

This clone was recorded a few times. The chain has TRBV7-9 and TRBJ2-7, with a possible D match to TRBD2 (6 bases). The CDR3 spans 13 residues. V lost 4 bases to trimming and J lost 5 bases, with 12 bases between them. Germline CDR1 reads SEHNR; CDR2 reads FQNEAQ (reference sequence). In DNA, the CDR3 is TGTGCCAGCAGCTCCGTGCGGAGGGACGAGCAGTACTTC. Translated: CASSSVRRDEQYF.

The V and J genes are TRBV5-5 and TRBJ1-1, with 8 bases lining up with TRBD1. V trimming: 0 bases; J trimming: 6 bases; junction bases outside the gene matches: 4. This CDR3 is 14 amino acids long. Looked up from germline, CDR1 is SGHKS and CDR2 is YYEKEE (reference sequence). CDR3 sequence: CASSLGTGSPEAFF. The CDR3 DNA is TGTGCCAGCAGCTTGGGGACAGGGTCTCCTGAAGCTTTCTTT.

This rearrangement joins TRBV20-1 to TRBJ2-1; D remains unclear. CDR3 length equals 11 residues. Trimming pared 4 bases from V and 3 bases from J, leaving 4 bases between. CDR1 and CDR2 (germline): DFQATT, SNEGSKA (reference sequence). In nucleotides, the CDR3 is TGCAGTGCTAACAACTACAATGAGCAGTTCTTC. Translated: CSANNYNEQFF.

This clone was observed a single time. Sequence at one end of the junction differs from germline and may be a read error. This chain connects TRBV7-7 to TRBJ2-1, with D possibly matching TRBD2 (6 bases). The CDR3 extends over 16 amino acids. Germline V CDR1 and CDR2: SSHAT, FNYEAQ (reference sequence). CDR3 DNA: TGTGCTAGCAGCTTCCAGACTAGTTATGGTGTCAATGAGCAGTTCTTC. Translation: CASSFQTSYGVNEQFF.

Written as DNA, the CDR3 is TGTGCCAGCAGCCTGAGACGGGGCAGGGACAGGGCCTACAATGAGCAGTTCTTC. It yields the protein CASSLRRGRDRAYNEQFF. V gene TRBV11-2 combines with J gene TRBJ2-1, with TRBD1 matching over 9 bases. The CDR3 contains 18 residues. V lost 5 bases to trimming and J lost 2 bases; unmatched junction nucleotides: 13. Germline CDR1 reads SGHAT; CDR2 reads FQNNGV.

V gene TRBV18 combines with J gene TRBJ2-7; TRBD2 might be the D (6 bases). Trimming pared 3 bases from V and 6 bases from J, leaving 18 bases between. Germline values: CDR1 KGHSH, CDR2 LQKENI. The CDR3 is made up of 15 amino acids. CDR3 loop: CASSPAPGLGGEQYV. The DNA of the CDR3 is TGTGCCAGCTCACCCGCCCCGGGACTCGGGGGCGAGCAGTACGTC.

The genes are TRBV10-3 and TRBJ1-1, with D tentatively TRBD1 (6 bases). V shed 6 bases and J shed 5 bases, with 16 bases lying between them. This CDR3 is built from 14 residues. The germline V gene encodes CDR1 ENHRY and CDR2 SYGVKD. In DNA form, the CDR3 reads TGTGCCATCAGAGAACGACAGGAAGGGACTGAAGCTTTCTTT. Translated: CAIRERQEGTEAFF.

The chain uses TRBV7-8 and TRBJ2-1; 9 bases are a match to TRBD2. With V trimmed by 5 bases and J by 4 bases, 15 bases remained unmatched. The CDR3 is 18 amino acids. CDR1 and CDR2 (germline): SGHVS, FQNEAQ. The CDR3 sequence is CASSPRDGGLAGYNEQFF. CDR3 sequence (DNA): TGTGCCAGCAGCCCGCGGGACGGGGGACTAGCAGGGTACAATGAGCAGTTCTTC.

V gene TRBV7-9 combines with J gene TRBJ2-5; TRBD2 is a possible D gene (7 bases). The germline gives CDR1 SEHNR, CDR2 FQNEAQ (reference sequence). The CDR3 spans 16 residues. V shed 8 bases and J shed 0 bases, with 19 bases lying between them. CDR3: CASLLGGGADQETQYF. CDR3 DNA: TGTGCCAGCCTCTTAGGGGGGGGCGCGGACCAAGAGACCCAGTACTTC.

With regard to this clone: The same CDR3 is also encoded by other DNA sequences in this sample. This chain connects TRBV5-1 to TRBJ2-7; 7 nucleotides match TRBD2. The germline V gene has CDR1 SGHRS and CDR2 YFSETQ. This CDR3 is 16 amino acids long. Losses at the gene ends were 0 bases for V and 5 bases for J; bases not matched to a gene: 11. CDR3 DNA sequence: TGCGCCAGCAGCTTGGCCCCGGGCGGGGGTGGGCACGAGCAGTACTTC. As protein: CASSLAPGGGGHEQYF.

DNA for the CDR3: TGTGCCAGCAGCGCCCTAGACGATACGCAGTATTTT. Its translation: CASSALDDTQYF. The chain recombines TRBV7-8 with TRBJ2-3; D not certain. The CDR3 is 12 residues long. CDR1 SGHVS and CDR2 FQNEAQ come from the germline V gene. Between the trimmed V and J ends, which lost 5 bases and 6 bases, there was a span of 9 bases.

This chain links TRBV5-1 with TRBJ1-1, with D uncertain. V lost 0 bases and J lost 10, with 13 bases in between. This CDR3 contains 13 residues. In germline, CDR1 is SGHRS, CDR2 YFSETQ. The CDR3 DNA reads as TGCGCCAGCAGCTTGGACAGCGGAGGGATAGCTTTCTTT. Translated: CASSLDSGGIAFF.

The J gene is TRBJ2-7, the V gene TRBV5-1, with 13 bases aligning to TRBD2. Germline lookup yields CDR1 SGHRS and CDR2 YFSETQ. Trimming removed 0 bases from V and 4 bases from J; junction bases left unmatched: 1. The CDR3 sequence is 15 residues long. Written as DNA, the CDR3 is TGCGCCAGCAGCTTGGGGACTAGCGGGAGTTACGAGCAGTACGTC. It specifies CASSLGTSGSYEQYV.

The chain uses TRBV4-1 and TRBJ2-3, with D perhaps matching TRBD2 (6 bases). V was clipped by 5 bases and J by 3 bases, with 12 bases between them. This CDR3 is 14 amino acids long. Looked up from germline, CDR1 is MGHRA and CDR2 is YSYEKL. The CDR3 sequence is CASSDSGGTDTQYF. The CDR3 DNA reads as TGCGCCAGCAGCGATTCCGGGGGTACAGATACGCAGTATTTT.

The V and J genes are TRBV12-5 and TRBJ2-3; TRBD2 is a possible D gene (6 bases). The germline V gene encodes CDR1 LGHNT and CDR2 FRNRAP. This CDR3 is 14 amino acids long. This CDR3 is CATQRDWGTDTQYF. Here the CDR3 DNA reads TGTGCCACCCAACGGGACTGGGGCACAGATACGCAGTATTTT.

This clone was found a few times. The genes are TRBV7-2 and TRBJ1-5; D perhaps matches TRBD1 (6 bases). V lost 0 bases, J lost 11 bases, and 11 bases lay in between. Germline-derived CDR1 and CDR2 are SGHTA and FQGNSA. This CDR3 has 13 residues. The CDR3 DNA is TGTGCCAGCAGCTTAGCCAGGGGCTTGGCCCAGCATTTT. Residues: CASSLARGLAQHF.

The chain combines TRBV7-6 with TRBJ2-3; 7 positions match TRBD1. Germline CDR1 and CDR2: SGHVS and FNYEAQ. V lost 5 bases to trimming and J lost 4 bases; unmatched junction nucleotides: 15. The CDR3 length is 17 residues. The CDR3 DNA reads TGTGCCAGCAGCACCCGGGACAGTACATTTCGCTCAGATACGCAGTATTTT. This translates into CASSTRDSTFRSDTQYF.

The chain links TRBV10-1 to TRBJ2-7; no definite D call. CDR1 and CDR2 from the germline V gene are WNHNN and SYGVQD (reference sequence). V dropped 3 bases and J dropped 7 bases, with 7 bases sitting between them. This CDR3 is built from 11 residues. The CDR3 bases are TGCGCCAGCAGTGACGTTGTGGAGCAGTACGTC. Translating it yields CASSDVVEQYV.

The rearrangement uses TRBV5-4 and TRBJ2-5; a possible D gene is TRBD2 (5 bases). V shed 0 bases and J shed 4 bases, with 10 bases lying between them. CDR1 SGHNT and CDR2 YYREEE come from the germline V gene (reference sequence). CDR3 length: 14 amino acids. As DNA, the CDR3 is TGTGCCAGCAGCTTGGCGGGGATAGGAGAGACCCAGTACTTC. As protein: CASSLAGIGETQYF.

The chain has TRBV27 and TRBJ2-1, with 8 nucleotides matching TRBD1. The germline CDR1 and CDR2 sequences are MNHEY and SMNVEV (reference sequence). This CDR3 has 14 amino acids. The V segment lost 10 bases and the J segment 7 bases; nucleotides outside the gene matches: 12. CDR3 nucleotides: TGTGCCACCGCCGCGACAGGGGTTTTAAATGAGCAGTTCTTC. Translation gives CATAATGVLNEQFF.

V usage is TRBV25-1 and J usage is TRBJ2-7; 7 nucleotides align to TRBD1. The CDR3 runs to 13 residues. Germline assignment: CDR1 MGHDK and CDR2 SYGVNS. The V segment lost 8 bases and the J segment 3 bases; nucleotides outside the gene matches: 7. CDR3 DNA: TGTGCCAGCTCCAACAGGGGATACTACGAGCAGTACTTC. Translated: CASSNRGYYEQYF.

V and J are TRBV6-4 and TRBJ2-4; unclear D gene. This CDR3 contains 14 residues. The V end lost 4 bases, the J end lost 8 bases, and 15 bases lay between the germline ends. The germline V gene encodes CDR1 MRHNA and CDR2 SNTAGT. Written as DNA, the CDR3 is TGTGCCAGCAGTGTGGGCGTCGGTACGGACATTCAGTACTTC. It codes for CASSVGVGTDIQYF.